The 27 T cell receptor beta chains below all came from one sample that was sequenced in a study of T cells in Graves' hyperthyroidism and ophthalmopathy. Amplification targeted TCR beta CDR3 regions from RNA transcripts. During a first-round RT-PCR of the TCR CDR3, the HTBI primer set was used. TCRdb analysed the multiplex PCR reads with MiXCR anew, one entry per CDR3 protein. The repertoire holds 470,000 or so distinct CDR3 sequences, with roughly 20% as singletons. Sequencing was performed on blood. All receptors derive from a man aged 18 to 29 with Graves' hyperthyroidism.

This clonotype was counted at least ten times. The V gene is TRBV6-5, the J gene TRBJ1-1, with a weak D call TRBD1 (5 bases). CDR3 size: 15 residues. Germline V lookup: CDR1 MNHEY, CDR2 SVGAGI. V lost 4 bases and J 4 bases, leaving 16 bases between the germline ends. The CDR3 DNA sequence: TGTGCCAGCAGTTCAAGGACGGTGGGGGGCACTGAAGCTTTCTTT. It codes for CASSSRTVGGTEAFF.

This clonotype has at least ten counts. The V gene is TRBV6-1, the J gene TRBJ2-2; D unclear. Trimming stripped 7 bases from V and 6 bases from J, with 18 bases between. In germline, CDR1 is MNHNS, CDR2 SASEGT. This CDR3 region has 15 residues. CDR3 sequence reads: CASTVEGGSAGELFF. The CDR3 DNA is TGTGCCAGCACTGTAGAAGGCGGAAGCGCCGGGGAGCTGTTTTTT.

This clonotype turned up a few times. The rearrangement links TRBV11-2 to TRBJ2-5; possibly TRBD1 for D (6 bases). Trimming shortened V by 5 bases and J by 4 bases, and 14 bases separated the two germline ends. Looked up from germline, CDR1 is SGHAT and CDR2 is FQNNGV. The CDR3 loop spans 14 amino acids. The CDR3 protein is CASSHGQNTETQYF. Written as DNA, the CDR3 is TGTGCCAGCAGCCACGGACAGAATACAGAGACCCAGTACTTC.

This clonotype has at least ten counts. The chain joins TRBV30 to TRBJ1-1; D remains ambiguous. The ends were cut back, 0 bases at V and 2 bases at J, with 7 bases in the middle. CDR1 GTSNPN and CDR2 SVGIG come from the germline V gene (reference sequence). This CDR3 is built from 13 residues. CDR3 DNA sequence: TGTGCCTGGAGTGTACGGCATAACACTGAAGCTTTCTTT. This gives the protein CAWSVRHNTEAFF.

DNA of the CDR3: TGCGCCAGCAGCTTGGAGGACAGCCTGAACACTGAAGCTTTCTTT. It translates to CASSLEDSLNTEAFF. V and J are TRBV5-1 and TRBJ1-1, with D possibly matching TRBD1 (6 bases). This CDR3 comprises 15 residues. V dropped 0 bases and J dropped 0 bases, with 9 bases sitting between them. Germline-derived CDR1 and CDR2 are SGHRS and YFSETQ.

The CDR3 DNA sequence: TGTGCCAGCAGTATTCCGGGTCCAGATCAGCCCCAGCATTTT. As protein: CASSIPGPDQPQHF. The chain employs TRBV12-3 or TRBV12-4 and TRBJ1-5; D is unclear. The length of the CDR3 is 14 residues. V gave up 5 bases and J gave up 5 bases, with 13 bases separating them.

This sequence joins TRBV12-3 or TRBV12-4 and TRBJ2-5; 10 bases are shared with TRBD1. The CDR3 totals 17 residues. V trimming: 6 bases; J trimming: 5 bases; junction bases outside the gene matches: 15. CDR3 bases: TGTGCCAGCAGCCCGGGACAGGGGCCGTCGACGTTTGAGACCCAGTACTTC. The encoded protein is CASSPGQGPSTFETQYF.

This clonotype was recorded only once. The chain employs TRBV27 and TRBJ2-7; 7 bases are a match to TRBD1. Germline V gene lookup returns CDR1 MNHEY and CDR2 SMNVEV (reference sequence). The CDR3 totals 15 residues. J gave up 0 bases and V 4 bases, and 6 bases lay outside the gene matches. The CDR3, as DNA: TGTGCCAGCAGTTCCTGGACAGGCTACTCCTACGAGCAGTACTTC. Its protein is CASSSWTGYSYEQYF.

This clonotype showed up just a few times. The chain uses TRBV19 and TRBJ2-2; 8 bases match TRBD1. CDR1 is LNHDA and CDR2 is SQIVND in the germline V gene (reference sequence). Trimming took 6 bases from V and 3 from J; bases not matched to a gene: 6. This CDR3 comprises 15 residues. The CDR3, as DNA: TGTGCCAGTAGCCCGACAGGGGCCCACACCGGGGAGCTGTTTTTT. Residues: CASSPTGAHTGELFF.

This clonotype was detected many times. The rearrangement uses TRBV28 and TRBJ1-5; D is uncertain. In germline, CDR1 is MDHEN, CDR2 SYDVKM. This CDR3 spans 16 amino acids. V lost 6 bases and J 1 base, leaving 16 bases between the germline ends. CDR3 in amino acids: CASRAPRAGSNQPQHF. The CDR3 bases are TGTGCCAGCAGGGCGCCTCGGGCGGGGAGCAATCAGCCCCAGCATTTT. Combining the CDR3 with reference TRBV28 and TRBJ1-5 gives the whole variable domain DVKVTQSSRYLVKRTGEKVFLECVQDMDHENMFWYRQDPGLGLRLIYFSYDVKMKEKGDIPEGYSVSREKKERFSLILESASTNQTSMYLCASRAPRAGSNQPQHFGDGTRLSIL.

The chain combines TRBV18 with TRBJ1-5; D not certain. The CDR3 sequence is 14 residues long. Germline V lookup: CDR1 KGHSH, CDR2 LQKENI. V gave up 3 bases and J gave up 5 bases, with 11 bases separating them. The CDR3 region is CASSPSGNDQPQHF. Here the CDR3 DNA reads TGTGCCAGCTCACCGTCGGGGAACGATCAGCCCCAGCATTTT.

This clonotype has just a few counts. The J gene is TRBJ2-6, the V gene TRBV6-2 or TRBV6-3, with D unresolved. The V end lost 0 bases, the J end lost 0 bases, and 6 bases lay between the germline ends. In germline, CDR1 is MNHEY, CDR2 SVGEGT. This CDR3 comprises 16 residues. This chain's CDR3 is CASSYSVPSGANVLTF. The CDR3 region has the DNA TGTGCCAGCAGTTACTCGGTCCCCTCTGGGGCCAACGTCCTGACTTTC.

This chain connects TRBV6-1 to TRBJ1-1; D is ambiguous. Per germline, CDR1 MNHNS and CDR2 SASEGT. Trimming took 6 bases from V and 0 from J, leaving 17 bases between them. The CDR3 covers 16 residues. CDR3 in DNA: TGTGCCAGCAGCCCTCCAGGAGGCTATTTGAACACTGAAGCTTTCTTT. Translating it yields CASSPPGGYLNTEAFF.

This clonotype has a count of ten or more. This chain links TRBV7-9 with TRBJ1-1, with no clear D. This CDR3 has 13 amino acids. In germline, CDR1 is SEHNR, CDR2 FQNEAQ (reference sequence). Trimming cost V 4 bases and J 1 base, with 7 bases left between them. The CDR3 is CASSSFSNTEAFF. CDR3 DNA: TGTGCCAGCAGCTCGTTTTCGAACACTGAAGCTTTCTTT.

Concerning this clonotype: Its ends do not fully match the called genes, so a read error is possible. V usage is TRBV7-9 and J usage is TRBJ1-2, with D perhaps matching TRBD1 (5 bases). The CDR3 runs 15 residues. CDR1 SEHNR and CDR2 FQNEAQ come from the germline V gene (reference sequence). DNA for the CDR3: TGTGCCAGCAGCTTACGCCAGGGAGGGATCTATGGTTACACCTTC. Translation gives CASSLRQGGIYGYTF.

The sample holds a few counts of this clonotype. This sequence joins TRBV6-2 or TRBV6-3 and TRBJ2-2; unclear D gene. Trimming removed 0 bases at V and 4 bases at J, with 6 bases between. Germline CDR1 is MNHEY and CDR2 is SVGEGT. This CDR3 comprises 14 residues. The CDR3: CASSYSEITGELFF. As DNA, the CDR3 is TGTGCCAGCAGTTACTCAGAGATCACCGGGGAGCTGTTTTTT.

This clonotype appeared many times. The chain carries TRBV12-3 or TRBV12-4 and TRBJ1-5, with D uncertain. V was pared by 6 bases and J by 2 bases, with 11 bases between. This CDR3 region has 14 residues. Written as DNA, the CDR3 is TGTGCCAGCAGCTGGACGAGGGGCAATCAGCCCCAGCATTTT. Amino acid sequence: CASSWTRGNQPQHF.

At least ten counts were recorded for this clonotype. This chain links TRBV14 with TRBJ1-2; possible D gene TRBD1, 5 bases. CDR3 length equals 15 residues. Trimming stripped 0 bases from V and 7 bases from J, with 15 bases between. Per germline, CDR1 SGHDN and CDR2 FVKESK. CDR3 amino acids: CASSQETGRLRGYTF. The CDR3 DNA is TGTGCCAGCAGCCAAGAAACGGGACGATTACGTGGCTACACCTTC.

This clonotype was counted ten times or more. The chain combines TRBV28 with TRBJ2-5, with TRBD1 matching over 10 bases. In germline, CDR1 is MDHEN, CDR2 SYDVKM. V trimming: 5 bases; J trimming: 5 bases; junction bases outside the gene matches: 14. The CDR3 length is 17 residues. The CDR3 region is CASSHTTWTGGLETQYF. CDR3 DNA: TGTGCCAGCAGTCATACAACCTGGACAGGGGGGTTGGAGACCCAGTACTTC.

At least ten counts were recorded for this clonotype. This chain links TRBV2 with TRBJ1-2; 7 bases are shared with TRBD1. This CDR3 is built from 13 residues. The germline V gene has CDR1 SNHLY and CDR2 FYNNEI. V lost 6 bases to trimming and J lost 2 bases; unmatched junction nucleotides: 3. The CDR3: CASRVQGNYGYTF. DNA for the CDR3: TGTGCCAGCAGAGTACAGGGGAACTATGGCTACACCTTC.

This rearrangement joins TRBV6-5 to TRBJ2-7; no clear D gene. The CDR3 loop spans 14 amino acids. Trimming left V 2 bases short and J 2 bases short, with 10 bases between. The germline gives CDR1 MNHEY, CDR2 SVGAGI. The DNA for the CDR3 is TGTGCCAGCAGTTACCCCGCGGCAACCTACGAGCAGTACTTC. Protein sequence: CASSYPAATYEQYF.

This clonotype has just a few counts. The chain has TRBV11-2 and TRBJ2-7, with D tentatively TRBD1 (5 bases). The CDR3 sequence is 12 residues long. The V gene lost 10 bases and the J gene lost 2 bases, with 12 bases spanning the gap. Germline lookup yields CDR1 SGHAT and CDR2 FQNNGV. CDR3 region: CATRGITYEQYF. DNA for the CDR3: TGTGCCACAAGGGGCATTACCTACGAGCAGTACTTC.

The sample holds a few counts of this clonotype. This rearrangement joins TRBV4-1 to TRBJ1-5; 10 bases fit TRBD1. The CDR3 runs to 17 residues. Germline lookup yields CDR1 MGHRA and CDR2 YSYEKL. V was clipped by 3 bases and J by 1 base; unmatched bases: 6. The chain's CDR3 is CASSQGQGIGSNQPQHF. CDR3 DNA sequence: TGCGCCAGCAGCCAGGGACAGGGGATTGGGAGCAATCAGCCCCAGCATTTT.

This clonotype appeared many times. The chain is built from TRBV6-4 and TRBJ1-2; the D gene is possibly TRBD1 (6 bases). This CDR3 spans 13 amino acids. Trimming stripped 2 bases from V and 6 bases from J, with 10 bases between. Germline loops: CDR1 MRHNA, CDR2 SNTAGT. The chain's CDR3 is CASSDGGAHGYTF. As DNA, the CDR3 is TGTGCCAGCAGTGACGGGGGGGCCCATGGCTACACCTTC.

On this clonotype itself: An end of the junction differs from the germline gene, which may be a read error. This sequence joins TRBV7-8 and TRBJ2-3; possibly TRBD1 for D (5 bases). The CDR3 is 9 amino acids. Per the germline V gene, CDR1 is SGHVS and CDR2 is FQNEAQ. The chain's CDR3 is CASSPDAGF. CDR3 DNA: TGTGCCAGCAGCCCCGACGCAGGGTTT.

The sample holds a few counts of this clonotype. The chain is built from TRBV7-3 and TRBJ1-5; D perhaps matches TRBD1 (5 bases). The ends were cut back, 1 base at V and 6 bases at J, with 13 bases in the middle. This CDR3 spans 15 amino acids. CDR1 is SGHTA, CDR2 FQGTGA, per germline. This CDR3 is CASSLSPGWGQPQHF. CDR3 DNA: TGTGCCAGCAGCTTAAGTCCAGGGTGGGGTCAGCCCCAGCATTTT.

The J gene is TRBJ1-3, the V gene TRBV7-6; maybe TRBD1 (6 bases). V dropped 5 bases and J dropped 0 bases, with 17 bases sitting between them. CDR1 SGHVS and CDR2 FNYEAQ come from the germline V gene. The CDR3 runs 17 residues. CDR3 sequence: CASSRLPGHRSGNTIYF. The CDR3 DNA reads as TGTGCCAGCAGCCGATTACCGGGACACCGCTCTGGAAACACCATATATTTT.